A single sample gave rise to the 32 T cell receptor beta chains below, sequenced in a study of blood T cell repertoires in COVID-19. Clones were sequenced by immunoSEQ multiplex PCR, and TCRdb holds only the in-frame ones, with some missing. The table includes about 90,000 clones, approximately 86% detected once. Sequenced: peripheral blood. The receptors shown here come from an elderly man with active or convalescent COVID-19.

The chain has TRBV5-5 and TRBJ1-4; 8 bases align to TRBD1. The germline V gene has CDR1 SGHKS and CDR2 YYEKEE (reference sequence). CDR3 length equals 16 residues. The ends lost 5 bases at V and 7 bases at J; junction bases unmatched: 13. The DNA for the CDR3 is TGTGCCAGCAGACCTGTCCTGACAGGGGTTGGTGAAAAACTGTTTTTT. Encoded protein: CASRPVLTGVGEKLFF.

The chain carries TRBV5-1 and TRBJ1-2; D perhaps matches TRBD1 (5 bases). This CDR3 is 15 amino acids long. Per germline, CDR1 SGHRS and CDR2 YFSETQ. V lost 4 bases and J 4 bases, leaving 17 bases between the germline ends. This chain's CDR3 is CASSLGLTRIYGYTF. CDR3 in DNA: TGCGCCAGCAGCCTGGGACTTACCCGGATCTATGGCTACACCTTC.

The rearrangement joins TRBV13 to TRBJ2-7; D might be TRBD1 (5 bases). Germline V gene data show CDR1 as PRHDT and CDR2 as FYEKMQ (reference sequence). V was shortened by 0 bases and J by 1 base, with 13 bases between the two germline ends. The CDR3 contains 16 residues. The CDR3 DNA reads TGTGCCAGCAGCTTAGGTTACAGGACGTCGTCCTACGAGCAGTACTTC. Encoded protein: CASSLGYRTSSYEQYF.

The gene calls are TRBV20-1 and TRBJ2-1, with D tentatively TRBD2 (5 bases). The CDR3 spans 12 residues. Trimming stripped 3 bases from V and 10 bases from J, with 13 bases between. Germline lookup yields CDR1 DFQATT and CDR2 SNEGSKA (reference sequence). CDR3 nucleotides: TGCAGTGCTAGTCAGGAGGCAATGGAGCAGTTCTTC. It is translated as CSASQEAMEQFF.

The chain carries TRBV7-9 and TRBJ1-1, with D unclear. CDR1 and CDR2 from the germline V gene are SEHNR and FQNEAQ (reference sequence). This CDR3 is built from 14 residues. V was pared by 2 bases and J by 5 bases, with 12 bases between. The CDR3 sequence: CASSLSSGDTEAFF. DNA of the CDR3: TGTGCCAGCAGCTTATCGTCCGGAGATACTGAAGCTTTCTTT. Based on the CDR3 plus reference TRBV7-9 and TRBJ1-1, the full variable domain is DTGVSQNPRHKITKRGQNVTFRCDPISEHNRLYWYRQTLGQGPEFLTYFQNEAQLEKSRLLSDRFSAERPKGSFSTLEIQRTEQGDSAMYLCASSLSSGDTEAFFGQGTRLTVV.

The chain is built from TRBV19 and TRBJ1-5; D gene ambiguous. Germline CDR1 is LNHDA and CDR2 is SQIVND (reference sequence). V was shortened by 5 bases and J by 5 bases, with 7 bases between the two germline ends. The CDR3 has 12 amino acids. The DNA for the CDR3 is TGTGCCAGTAGTTGGGCAGATCAGCCCCAGCATTTT. Its translation: CASSWADQPQHF.

This clone was seen a handful of times. The CDR3 bases are TGTGCCAGCCAAACAGGGAGCCATGGCTACACCTTC. The encoded protein is CASQTGSHGYTF. The genes are TRBV28 and TRBJ1-2; a weak D match, TRBD1 (6 bases). V lost 8 bases and J 6 bases, leaving 13 bases between the germline ends. Germline V gene sequence: CDR1 MDHEN, CDR2 SYDVKM. The CDR3 covers 12 residues.

This chain links TRBV18 with TRBJ2-2; 8 nucleotides match TRBD1. The V gene end was trimmed by 5 bases and the J gene end by 0 bases; junction bases not matched to a gene: 2. The CDR3 consists of 15 residues. Germline V gene lookup returns CDR1 KGHSH and CDR2 LQKENI. CDR3 sequence reads: CASSSTGANTGELFF. Written as DNA, the CDR3 is TGTGCCAGCTCATCGACAGGGGCGAACACCGGGGAGCTGTTTTTT.

CDR3 protein: CASSPLRGHGYTF. CDR3 sequence (DNA): TGTGCCAGCTCTCCCCTCAGGGGGCACGGCTACACCTTC. The chain uses TRBV28 and TRBJ1-2; 8 bases align to TRBD1. The CDR3 has 13 amino acids. Germline CDR1 is MDHEN and CDR2 is SYDVKM. V lost 8 bases, J lost 8 bases, and 10 bases stayed unmatched.

The chain uses TRBV7-2 and TRBJ2-3; unclear D gene. With 4 bases removed from V and 6 bases from J, the gap between germline ends came to 8 bases. Germline values: CDR1 SGHTA, CDR2 FQGNSA. This CDR3 has 12 residues. The CDR3 loop is CASSSARDTQYF. CDR3 nucleotide sequence: TGTGCCAGCAGCTCGGCGCGGGATACGCAGTATTTT.

V gene TRBV7-9 combines with J gene TRBJ2-5; D may be TRBD2 (6 bases). CDR3 length: 16 residues. The germline V gene has CDR1 SEHNR and CDR2 FQNEAQ (reference sequence). V dropped 4 bases and J dropped 0 bases, with 15 bases sitting between them. The DNA of the CDR3 is TGTGCCAGCAGCTGGCCCCTCCGGGGGAACCAAGAGACCCAGTACTTC. This encodes CASSWPLRGNQETQYF.

The chain recombines TRBV28 with TRBJ2-3, with a tentative D call TRBD2 (7 bases). The CDR3 totals 17 residues. Deletions cut 5 bases from V and 4 bases from J, with 22 bases between. Per the germline V gene, CDR1 is MDHEN and CDR2 is SYDVKM. CDR3 nucleotide sequence: TGTGCCAGCAGTGCATGGGGGGGGCGGGAGCACCCAGATACGCAGTATTTT. It yields the protein CASSAWGGREHPDTQYF.

V gene TRBV18 combines with J gene TRBJ2-1; a possible D gene is TRBD2 (6 bases). V was clipped by 3 bases and J by 4 bases, with 19 bases between them. Looked up from germline, CDR1 is KGHSH and CDR2 is LQKENI. This CDR3 contains 17 residues. The chain's CDR3 is CASSPGLGREVYNEQFF. The DNA of the CDR3 is TGTGCCAGCTCACCGGGCCTAGGCAGGGAGGTGTACAATGAGCAGTTCTTC.

The J gene is TRBJ1-1, the V gene TRBV6-2 or TRBV6-3; D is undetermined. The length of the CDR3 is 14 residues. Germline-derived CDR1 and CDR2 are MNHEY and SVGEGT. The V end was cut by 5 bases, the J end by 6 bases, with 16 bases between. CDR3 sequence reads: CASSQTWGSAEAFF. The CDR3 coding sequence is TGTGCCAGCAGTCAGACTTGGGGTAGCGCTGAAGCTTTCTTT.

The CDR3 nucleotides are TGTGCCAGCAGTTTTAGTCACACTGAAGCTTTCTTT. Translated, it gives CASSFSHTEAFF. V and J are TRBV6-5 and TRBJ1-1; D is ambiguous. The CDR3 is 12 residues long. From germline, CDR1 is MNHEY and CDR2 SVGAGI. The V and J ends lost 4 bases and 3 bases respectively, with 6 bases between them.

The count of this clone is one. This chain connects TRBV7-2 to TRBJ1-5; the D gene is possibly TRBD1 (5 bases). There are 13 residues in the CDR3. Trimming removed 5 bases at V and 1 base at J, with 6 bases between. CDR1 SGHTA and CDR2 FQGNSA come from the germline V gene. As DNA, the CDR3 is TGTGCCAGCAGCCGACAGAGCAATCAGCCCCAGCATTTT. This sequence encodes CASSRQSNQPQHF.

This clone was seen a single time. CDR3 residues: CASSQPRSGAFF. The CDR3 coding sequence is TGTGCCAGCAGCCAGCCCAGAAGTGGAGCTTTCTTT. This rearrangement joins TRBV3-1 (or the pseudogene TRBV3-2) to TRBJ1-1; no clear D. CDR3 length: 12 amino acids. Germline CDR1 and CDR2: LGHDT and YNNKEL (reference sequence). With 3 bases removed from V and 10 bases from J, the gap between germline ends came to 12 bases.

The chain combines TRBV10-3 with TRBJ2-3; weak D call: TRBD2 (5 bases). CDR1 and CDR2 (germline): ENHRY, SYGVKD. V gave up 10 bases and J gave up 3 bases, with 26 bases separating them. The CDR3 is 17 amino acids. Here the CDR3 DNA reads TGTGCCACCTCACCGAGGGAAGTTCGATCGGGAACAGATACGCAGTATTTT. The encoded protein is CATSPREVRSGTDTQYF.

This sequence joins TRBV7-2 and TRBJ1-1; a weak D match, TRBD1 (5 bases). V lost 5 bases to trimming and J lost 5 bases, with 12 bases between them. The CDR3 runs to 13 residues. Germline V CDR1 and CDR2: SGHTA, FQGNSA. The CDR3 sequence: CASSTGSGTEAFF. CDR3 DNA: TGTGCCAGCAGCACAGGTTCAGGGACTGAAGCTTTCTTT.

The chain combines TRBV5-6 with TRBJ2-1; 7 bases are shared with TRBD1. CDR1 is SGHDT and CDR2 is YYEEEE in the germline V gene. This CDR3 contains 15 residues. J gave up 1 base and V 0 bases, and 1 base lay outside the gene matches. In DNA form, the CDR3 reads TGTGCCAGCAGCTTGGACAGGGGTTCCTACAATGAGCAGTTCTTC. It encodes CASSLDRGSYNEQFF.

This chain links TRBV2 with TRBJ2-3, with a weak D call TRBD2 (5 bases). The CDR3 runs 15 residues. The V end lost 0 bases, the J end lost 5 bases, and 12 bases lay between the germline ends. Germline V gene lookup returns CDR1 SNHLY and CDR2 FYNNEI. Here the CDR3 reads CASSEAGVSVDTQYF. Written as DNA, the CDR3 is TGTGCCAGCAGTGAAGCGGGAGTCAGTGTAGATACGCAGTATTTT.

This chain uses TRBV29-1 with TRBJ2-7; D is possibly TRBD2 (6 bases). Trimming removed 7 bases at V and 0 bases at J, with 10 bases between. Germline loops: CDR1 SQVTM, CDR2 ANQGSEA. This CDR3 spans 12 amino acids. This CDR3 is CSGRDSSYEQYF. The CDR3 DNA is TGCAGCGGCCGGGACTCCTCCTACGAGCAGTACTTC.

This chain links TRBV4-1 with TRBJ1-3; tentative D call: TRBD1 (6 bases). CDR3 size: 20 residues. V shed 4 bases and J shed 0 bases, with 25 bases lying between them. Germline V lookup: CDR1 MGHRA, CDR2 YSYEKL. The CDR3 DNA reads TGCGCCAGCAGCCGCGGCGGACAGACTTACCGCTTGAACTCTGGAAACACCATATATTTT. Protein product: CASSRGGQTYRLNSGNTIYF.

This chain links TRBV13 with TRBJ2-5; 8 bases fit TRBD2. This CDR3 comprises 15 residues. J gave up 2 bases and V 2 bases, and 4 bases lay outside the gene matches. Germline CDR1 and CDR2: PRHDT and FYEKMQ (reference sequence). This chain's CDR3 is CASSLPSGYQETQYF. The DNA of the CDR3 is TGTGCCAGCAGCTTACCTAGCGGGTATCAAGAGACCCAGTACTTC. The variable domain in full, with the rest retrieved from reference TRBV13 and TRBJ2-5, is AAGVIQSPRHLIKEKRETATLKCYPIPRHDTVYWYQQGPGQDPQFLISFYEKMQSDKGSIPDRFSAQQFSDYHSELNMSSLELGDSALYFCASSLPSGYQETQYFGPGTRLLVL.

The chain employs TRBV7-8 and TRBJ2-1; 15 positions match TRBD2. CDR1 and CDR2 from the germline V gene are SGHVS and FQNEAQ. With 5 bases clipped from V and 10 bases from J, the junction kept 3 bases outside the gene matches. The CDR3 covers 14 residues. DNA of the CDR3: TGTGCCAGCAGCCCTGGACTAGCGGGGGGGGAGCAGTTCTTC. This codes for CASSPGLAGGEQFF.

This chain connects TRBV3-1 (or the pseudogene TRBV3-2) to TRBJ1-1; D is perhaps TRBD1 (6 bases). V lost 6 bases and J lost 4, with 12 bases in between. This CDR3 spans 13 amino acids. Germline V gene data show CDR1 as LGHDT and CDR2 as YNNKEL (reference sequence). The CDR3 spells CASRDRVSTEAFF. The CDR3 region has the DNA TGTGCCAGCAGGGACAGAGTCTCCACTGAAGCTTTCTTT.

This chain uses TRBV28 with TRBJ2-3; 10 nucleotides agree with TRBD2. V shed 5 bases and J 1 base; nucleotides not matched to a gene: 3. The CDR3 has 15 residues. The germline gives CDR1 MDHEN, CDR2 SYDVKM. The CDR3 region is CASSTGTSGTDTQYF. The CDR3 DNA reads TGTGCCAGCAGTACCGGGACTAGCGGCACAGATACGCAGTATTTT.

This clone was picked up one time. This chain links TRBV19 with TRBJ2-7; 7 nucleotides line up with TRBD2. CDR1 LNHDA and CDR2 SQIVND come from the germline V gene (reference sequence). V shed 1 base and J 4 bases; nucleotides not matched to a gene: 4. The CDR3 is made up of 14 amino acids. The CDR3 spells CASSIVASGYEQYF. In DNA, the CDR3 is TGTGCCAGTAGTATAGTGGCTAGCGGTTACGAGCAGTACTTC.

The chain is built from TRBV6-8 and TRBJ2-7; 8 nucleotides line up with TRBD1. CDR1 and CDR2 (germline): MNHGY, SAAAGT. J lost 5 bases, V lost 2 bases, and 8 bases had no gene match. The CDR3 is 15 amino acids. The CDR3 spells CASSYPRQGFNEQYF. For the CDR3, the DNA is TGTGCCAGCAGTTACCCACGACAGGGGTTCAACGAGCAGTACTTC.

The chain carries TRBV15 and TRBJ2-3, with 11 bases lining up with TRBD2. The CDR3 runs to 17 residues. CDR1 and CDR2 (germline): LNHNV, YYDKDF (reference sequence). The junction had 9 bases not matched to a gene; V was cut back by 1 base and J by 6 bases. The DNA of the CDR3 is TGTGCCACCAGCAGAGGACTAACGGGACTAGCGGCCGATACGCAGTATTTT. This codes for CATSRGLTGLAADTQYF.

V is TRBV2 and J is TRBJ1-2; D may be TRBD1 (5 bases). The CDR3 sequence is 14 residues long. CDR1 is SNHLY, CDR2 FYNNEI, per germline. The V end was cut by 3 bases, the J end by 4 bases, with 12 bases between. In DNA form, the CDR3 reads TGTGCCAGCAGTGAGGGGGGGTCTACCTATGGCTACACCTTC. It is translated as CASSEGGSTYGYTF.

This clone was found a few times. This rearrangement joins TRBV5-8 to TRBJ2-2, with D possibly matching TRBD2 (6 bases). V was cut by 4 bases and J by 6 bases, with 16 bases left in between. This CDR3 spans 15 amino acids. CDR1 is SGHTS and CDR2 is YDEGEE in the germline V gene. CDR3 loop: CASSKGLSLAGELFF. Written as DNA, the CDR3 is TGTGCCAGCAGCAAGGGACTCTCACTTGCCGGGGAGCTGTTTTTT.